This T cell receptor (beta chain) derives from a study of blood T cell repertoires in COVID-19. Study-level information: PBMCs, B-cell-depleted T cells, or T cells were the source of the cDNA or gDNA that made up the material.

Participants were aged about 18 to 100 years from around 25 US areas. The CDR3 is made up of 15 amino acids. Germline V gene lookup returns CDR1 MNHEY and CDR2 SMNVEV (reference sequence). V shed 3 bases and J 1 base; nucleotides not matched to a gene: 3. In the source study's methods: Amplification from reference gene primers served as the basis for estimated nucleated cell counts. Method: immunoSEQ multiplex PCR; TCRdb's copy keeps in-frame clones and lacks some. V, J and clone size were drawn from that table, and D and trimming were deduced from the DNA. The data hold some 230,000 clones, with about 86% observed a single time.

The sample consisted of PBMCs or T cells enriched from blood (not recorded which). This TCR derives from a woman in her forties with acute COVID-19. The gene calls are TRBV27 and TRBJ2-7; 10 bases agree with TRBD2. This chain's CDR3 is CASSFGLAVSYEQYF. CDR3 in DNA: TGTGCCAGCAGTTTCGGACTAGCGGTTTCCTACGAGCAGTACTTC.